A selection of T cell receptor beta chains follows, all from one sample in a study of shared clonotypes between healthy human individuals. The data were produced by immunoSEQ multiplex PCR, yet TCRdb's version contains in-frame clones alone and is incomplete. The sample includes fewer than 1.8 million clones, about 98.5% of them seen just once. The sample taken for sequencing was naive CD4+ T cells sorted from blood. The receptors were gathered from a man between 25 and 39 years old in good health. The CDR3 runs from the conserved cysteine through the conserved F or W. The order of the fields is D gene, clone size, J gene, V gene, CDR3 DNA, CDR3 protein. The D gene is left open where the match is weak. Size tells how often a clone was seen (once, few, many) or the class of an expanded clone, and some rows leave it out.

d_gene: TRBD1
abundance: NA
j_gene: TRBJ2-7
v_gene: TRBV6-1
CDR3nt: TGTGCCAGCAACCTCAGGACAGGGGACTACGAGCAGTACTTC
CDR3aa: CASNLRTGDYEQYF

d_gene: NA
abundance: once
j_gene: TRBJ1-5
v_gene: TRBV28
CDR3nt: TGTGCCAGCAGTTGGAGGGATATGTCTCAGCCCCAGCATTTT
CDR3aa: CASSWRDMSQPQHF

d_gene: TRBD1
abundance: NA
j_gene: TRBJ1-2
v_gene: TRBV7-2
CDR3nt: TGTGCCAGCAGCCCCCGCAGGGGGCTTAACTATGGCTACACCTTC
CDR3aa: CASSPRRGLNYGYTF

d_gene: NA
abundance: NA
j_gene: TRBJ1-2
v_gene: TRBV5-1
CDR3nt: TGCGCCAGCAGCTTAATTGGGATCAGGGCGGGCAGGGATAACTATGGCTACACCTTC
CDR3aa: CASSLIGIRAGRDNYGYTF

d_gene: NA
abundance: NA
j_gene: TRBJ1-5
v_gene: TRBV7-9
CDR3nt: TGTGCCAGCAGCTTAGCGGCTCCAGGTTATAGCAATCAGCCCCAGCATTTT
CDR3aa: CASSLAAPGYSNQPQHF

d_gene: NA
abundance: NA
j_gene: TRBJ1-1
v_gene: TRBV18
CDR3nt: TGTGCCAGCTCACCTGAGGCCCAAAGGACTGAAGCTTTCTTT
CDR3aa: CASSPEAQRTEAFF

d_gene: TRBD2
abundance: NA
j_gene: TRBJ2-1
v_gene: TRBV6-5
CDR3nt: TGTGCCAGCAGCCCTGGACTAGCGGGATACAATGAGCAGTTCTTC
CDR3aa: CASSPGLAGYNEQFF

d_gene: NA
abundance: NA
j_gene: TRBJ1-5
v_gene: TRBV28
CDR3nt: TGTGCCAGCAGTCCCGGGACACCATCTTCCTTGCGCAATCAGCCCCAGCATTTT
CDR3aa: CASSPGTPSSLRNQPQHF

d_gene: TRBD1
abundance: NA
j_gene: TRBJ1-5
v_gene: TRBV19
CDR3nt: TGTGCCAGTAGACAGGGGGGTTACTATCAGCCCCAGCATTTT
CDR3aa: CASRQGGYYQPQHF

d_gene: TRBD2
abundance: NA
j_gene: TRBJ2-3
v_gene: TRBV5-1
CDR3nt: TGCGCCAGCAGCCGGGGCGCTAGCGGGAGCACAGATACGCAGTATTTT
CDR3aa: CASSRGASGSTDTQYF

d_gene: NA
abundance: NA
j_gene: TRBJ1-5
v_gene: TRBV7-2
CDR3nt: TGTGCCAGCAGCTCCTCAGGGAATCAGCCCCAGCATTTT
CDR3aa: CASSSSGNQPQHF

d_gene: TRBD1
abundance: NA
j_gene: TRBJ2-1
v_gene: TRBV6-4
CDR3nt: TGTGCCAGCAGGAGGGGACAGGGCAACAATGAGCAGTTCTTC
CDR3aa: CASRRGQGNNEQFF

d_gene: NA
abundance: NA
j_gene: TRBJ2-1
v_gene: TRBV2
CDR3nt: TGTGCCAGCACCCTAAACACCGGGACTGAGCAGTTCTTC
CDR3aa: CASTLNTGTEQFF

d_gene: NA
abundance: NA
j_gene: TRBJ2-3
v_gene: TRBV9
CDR3nt: TGTGCCAGCAGCGTAGGCCCCTCAACATACGACAGCACAGATACGCAGTATTTT
CDR3aa: CASSVGPSTYDSTDTQYF

d_gene: TRBD2
abundance: NA
j_gene: TRBJ2-4
v_gene: TRBV4-1
CDR3nt: TGCGCCAGCAGCCAAGTGGCGGGAGGGCCCCCCAAAAACATTCAGTACTTC
CDR3aa: CASSQVAGGPPKNIQYF

d_gene: NA
abundance: NA
j_gene: TRBJ2-3
v_gene: TRBV11-1
CDR3nt: TGTGCCAGCAGCTTAGAGGGCTCGGGGAGGGATACGCAGTATTTT
CDR3aa: CASSLEGSGRDTQYF

d_gene: NA
abundance: NA
j_gene: TRBJ1-1
v_gene: TRBV19
CDR3nt: TGTGCCAGTAGTATAGGTTCAGGGCGGTGGAGCACTGAAGCTTTCTTT
CDR3aa: CASSIGSGRWSTEAFF

d_gene: NA
abundance: NA
j_gene: TRBJ2-5
v_gene: TRBV20-1
CDR3nt: TGCAGTGCTAGAGGTGGTGAGACCCAGTACTTC
CDR3aa: CSARGGETQYF

d_gene: TRBD2
abundance: once
j_gene: TRBJ2-6
v_gene: TRBV5-4
CDR3nt: TGTGCCATTCCTAGCGGGAGTGTTCCCTCTGGGGCCAACGTCCTGACTTTC
CDR3aa: CAIPSGSVPSGANVLTF

d_gene: NA
abundance: NA
j_gene: TRBJ2-3
v_gene: TRBV6-5
CDR3nt: TGTGCCAGCAGCTACACCCAATCCACAGATACGCAGTATTTT
CDR3aa: CASSYTQSTDTQYF

d_gene: TRBD2
abundance: NA
j_gene: TRBJ2-2
v_gene: TRBV19
CDR3nt: TGTGCCAGTAGGGTGGCGGGAGGGACCGGGGAGCTGTTTTTT
CDR3aa: CASRVAGGTGELFF

d_gene: TRBD2
abundance: NA
j_gene: TRBJ2-7
v_gene: TRBV9
CDR3nt: TGTGCCAGCAGCCCTCCAGGACTAGCGAGTAGGAGCGAGCAGTACTTC
CDR3aa: CASSPPGLASRSEQYF

d_gene: TRBD2
abundance: NA
j_gene: TRBJ2-2
v_gene: TRBV7-2
CDR3nt: TGTGCCAGCAGCACGGGACTAGCGGGAGGGCAGGGCACCGGGGAGCTGTTTTTT
CDR3aa: CASSTGLAGGQGTGELFF

d_gene: TRBD1
abundance: NA
j_gene: TRBJ2-7
v_gene: TRBV9
CDR3nt: TGTGCCAGCAGCGCCGGGACAGGTAATTACTACGAGCAGTACTTC
CDR3aa: CASSAGTGNYYEQYF

d_gene: NA
abundance: NA
j_gene: TRBJ2-7
v_gene: TRBV28
CDR3nt: TGTGCCAGCAGTTTATCGGGCCAGGAGCAGTACTTC
CDR3aa: CASSLSGQEQYF

d_gene: NA
abundance: NA
j_gene: TRBJ2-5
v_gene: TRBV2
CDR3nt: TGTGCCAGCAGTGTGGGACCAGGGGAGACCCAGTACTTC
CDR3aa: CASSVGPGETQYF

d_gene: NA
abundance: NA
j_gene: TRBJ1-1
v_gene: TRBV5-4
CDR3nt: TGTGCCAGCAGCTTAGGTCCGGGGAAGGGTTCTGAAGCTTTCTTT
CDR3aa: CASSLGPGKGSEAFF

d_gene: TRBD2
abundance: NA
j_gene: TRBJ2-7
v_gene: TRBV5-1
CDR3nt: TGCGCCAGCAGCTTGGTTAGCGGGAGAACCTCCTCCTACGAGCAGTACTTC
CDR3aa: CASSLVSGRTSSYEQYF

d_gene: TRBD1
abundance: NA
j_gene: TRBJ2-3
v_gene: TRBV5-8
CDR3nt: TGTGCCAGCAGCCTACAGGGGATCACAGATACGCAGTATTTT
CDR3aa: CASSLQGITDTQYF

d_gene: TRBD1
abundance: NA
j_gene: TRBJ2-7
v_gene: TRBV5-5
CDR3nt: TGTGCCAGCGGCCGGGACAGCTTCTCCTACGAGCAGTACTTC
CDR3aa: CASGRDSFSYEQYF

d_gene: NA
abundance: NA
j_gene: TRBJ1-4
v_gene: TRBV28
CDR3nt: TGTGCCAGCAGAGGTGGGACTAATGAAAAACTGTTTTTT
CDR3aa: CASRGGTNEKLFF

d_gene: NA
abundance: NA
j_gene: TRBJ2-1
v_gene: TRBV18
CDR3nt: TGTGCCAGCTCACGCGTAAGGCCGACCTACAATGAGCAGTTCTTC
CDR3aa: CASSRVRPTYNEQFF

d_gene: NA
abundance: once
j_gene: TRBJ2-7
v_gene: TRBV18
CDR3nt: TGTGCCAGCTCACAACGAGTTAGCGTATTCCAGTCCTACGAGCAGTACTTC
CDR3aa: CASSQRVSVFQSYEQYF

d_gene: NA
abundance: NA
j_gene: TRBJ1-4
v_gene: TRBV7-2
CDR3nt: TGTGCCAGCAGCTTAGCGTGGCAGGCTAATGAAAAACTGTTTTTT
CDR3aa: CASSLAWQANEKLFF

d_gene: NA
abundance: NA
j_gene: TRBJ2-2
v_gene: TRBV19
CDR3nt: TGTGCCAGTGAGGGGACCACAGGGTCCGGGGAGCTGTTTTTT
CDR3aa: CASEGTTGSGELFF

d_gene: NA
abundance: NA
j_gene: TRBJ2-2
v_gene: TRBV7-8
CDR3nt: TGTGCCACCCCCCGCGGCGGCTCGGGCACCGGGGAGCTGTTTTTT
CDR3aa: CATPRGGSGTGELFF

d_gene: NA
abundance: NA
j_gene: TRBJ2-7
v_gene: TRBV5-1
CDR3nt: TGCGCCAGCACCTCGGGGCCGGGGCTAAGCTCCTACGAGCAGTACTTC
CDR3aa: CASTSGPGLSSYEQYF

d_gene: NA
abundance: NA
j_gene: TRBJ1-4
v_gene: TRBV5-4
CDR3nt: TGTGCCAGCAGCCCCCGGAGGACCAATGAAAAACTGTTTTTT
CDR3aa: CASSPRRTNEKLFF

d_gene: TRBD2
abundance: NA
j_gene: TRBJ2-7
v_gene: TRBV19
CDR3nt: TGTGCCAGTAGCGAGCGGGGGGCCTACGAGCAGTACTTC
CDR3aa: CASSERGAYEQYF

d_gene: NA
abundance: NA
j_gene: TRBJ2-7
v_gene: TRBV5-1
CDR3nt: TGCGCCAGCAGCCACCGGGCCCTCACGTCCCCTTACGAGCAGTACTTC
CDR3aa: CASSHRALTSPYEQYF

d_gene: TRBD2
abundance: NA
j_gene: TRBJ2-7
v_gene: TRBV4-3
CDR3nt: TGCGCCAGCAGCCTGGGACTAGCGGGATTATACGAGCAGTACTTC
CDR3aa: CASSLGLAGLYEQYF

d_gene: TRBD1
abundance: NA
j_gene: TRBJ1-1
v_gene: TRBV15
CDR3nt: TGTGCCACCAGCAGAATAATACAGGGGGGAGGAACTGAAGCTTTCTTT
CDR3aa: CATSRIIQGGGTEAFF

d_gene: NA
abundance: NA
j_gene: TRBJ1-2
v_gene: TRBV7-2
CDR3nt: TGTGCCAGCAGCCCCGGAGGAGCTCCCTCTAACTATGGCTACACCTTC
CDR3aa: CASSPGGAPSNYGYTF

d_gene: TRBD1
abundance: NA
j_gene: TRBJ1-2
v_gene: TRBV19
CDR3nt: TGTGCCAGTAGATTGGGACAGATGTATGGCTACACCTTC
CDR3aa: CASRLGQMYGYTF

d_gene: TRBD1
abundance: NA
j_gene: TRBJ2-1
v_gene: TRBV12-5
CDR3nt: TGTGCTAGTGACCCCGGGACAGGAGATCTTGGGCTCTCCTACAATGAGCAGTTCTTC
CDR3aa: CASDPGTGDLGLSYNEQFF

d_gene: NA
abundance: NA
j_gene: TRBJ2-7
v_gene: TRBV10-2
CDR3nt: TGCGCCAGCAGTGCGCGCGGGACGTCCTACGAGCAGTACTTC
CDR3aa: CASSARGTSYEQYF

d_gene: TRBD1
abundance: NA
j_gene: TRBJ2-1
v_gene: TRBV9
CDR3nt: TGTGCCAGCAGCGTAGGACAGGGCCTGCAGTTCTTC
CDR3aa: CASSVGQGLQFF

d_gene: NA
abundance: NA
j_gene: TRBJ1-1
v_gene: TRBV6-5
CDR3nt: TGTGCCAGCAGTCTTGGGCAACAGAATGAAGCTTTCTTT
CDR3aa: CASSLGQQNEAFF

d_gene: NA
abundance: NA
j_gene: TRBJ2-1
v_gene: TRBV4-3
CDR3nt: TGCGCCAGCAGCTCCTGGGGGGGGCTAGCCAATGAGCAGTTCTTC
CDR3aa: CASSSWGGLANEQFF

d_gene: NA
abundance: NA
j_gene: TRBJ1-4
v_gene: TRBV27
CDR3nt: TGTGCCAGCAGCAAGGGCCCCTTAGGATGGGAAAAACTGTTTTTT
CDR3aa: CASSKGPLGWEKLFF

d_gene: NA
abundance: NA
j_gene: TRBJ1-5
v_gene: TRBV7-9
CDR3nt: TGTGCCAGCAGCTTGAACAGAGATAGCAATCAGCCCCAGCATTTT
CDR3aa: CASSLNRDSNQPQHF

d_gene: TRBD1
abundance: NA
j_gene: TRBJ1-1
v_gene: TRBV4-1
CDR3nt: TGCGCCAGCAGCCAAGGGACAGGGAGGATCACTGAAGCTTTCTTT
CDR3aa: CASSQGTGRITEAFF

d_gene: NA
abundance: NA
j_gene: TRBJ1-1
v_gene: TRBV29-1
CDR3nt: TGCAGCGTTAGTTCAGGTCAGGGAGGGAACACTGAAGCTTTCTTT
CDR3aa: CSVSSGQGGNTEAFF

d_gene: NA
abundance: NA
j_gene: TRBJ1-1
v_gene: TRBV29-1
CDR3nt: TGCAGCGTTCAACCCATGAACACTGAAGCTTTCTTT
CDR3aa: CSVQPMNTEAFF

d_gene: NA
abundance: NA
j_gene: TRBJ2-3
v_gene: TRBV5-1
CDR3nt: TGCGCCAGCAGCTGGGCCCAGGGATCCGGCACAGATACGCAGTATTTT
CDR3aa: CASSWAQGSGTDTQYF

d_gene: NA
abundance: NA
j_gene: TRBJ2-7
v_gene: TRBV6-1
CDR3nt: TGTGCCAGCAGAGGGGGCGGGGGTTCCTACGAGCAGTACTTC
CDR3aa: CASRGGGGSYEQYF

d_gene: TRBD1
abundance: NA
j_gene: TRBJ1-1
v_gene: TRBV9
CDR3nt: TGTGCCAGCAGCCCCGGACAGGGGAACACTGAAGCTTTCTTT
CDR3aa: CASSPGQGNTEAFF